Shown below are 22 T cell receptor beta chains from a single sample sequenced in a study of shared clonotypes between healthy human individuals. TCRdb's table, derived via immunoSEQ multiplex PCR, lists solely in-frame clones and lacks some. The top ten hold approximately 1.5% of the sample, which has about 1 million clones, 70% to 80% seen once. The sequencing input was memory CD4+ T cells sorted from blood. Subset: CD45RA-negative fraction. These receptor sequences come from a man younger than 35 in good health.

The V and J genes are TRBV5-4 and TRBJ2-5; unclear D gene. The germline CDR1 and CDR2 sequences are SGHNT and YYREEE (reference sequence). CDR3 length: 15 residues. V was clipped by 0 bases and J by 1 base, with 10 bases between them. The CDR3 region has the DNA TGTGCCAGCAGCTTGGGTGTTTATCCCCAAGAGACCCAGTACTTC. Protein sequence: CASSLGVYPQETQYF. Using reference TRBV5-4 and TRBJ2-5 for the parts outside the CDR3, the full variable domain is ETGVTQSPTHLIKTRGQQVTLRCSSQSGHNTVSWYQQALGQGPQFIFQYYREEENGRGNFPPRFSGLQFPNYSSELNVNALELDDSALYLCASSLGVYPQETQYFGPGTRLLVL.

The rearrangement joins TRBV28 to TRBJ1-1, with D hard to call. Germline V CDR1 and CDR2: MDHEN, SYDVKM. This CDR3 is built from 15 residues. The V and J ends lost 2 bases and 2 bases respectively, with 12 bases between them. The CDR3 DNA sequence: TGTGCCAGCAGTTTAATAGGGAGAGAAAACACTGAAGCTTTCTTT. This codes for CASSLIGRENTEAFF.

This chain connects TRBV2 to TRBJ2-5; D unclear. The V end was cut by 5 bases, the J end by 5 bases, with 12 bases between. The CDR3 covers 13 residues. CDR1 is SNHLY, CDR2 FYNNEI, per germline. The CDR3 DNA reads TGTGCCAGCAGTCAAACCCGAACGGAGACCCAGTACTTC. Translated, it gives CASSQTRTETQYF.

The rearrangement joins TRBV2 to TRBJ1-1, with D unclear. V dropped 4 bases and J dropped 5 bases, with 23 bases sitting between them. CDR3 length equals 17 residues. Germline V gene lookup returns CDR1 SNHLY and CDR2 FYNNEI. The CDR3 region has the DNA TGTGCCAGCAGTGCAGTCCGACGTCCAATGAGGGAGACTGAAGCTTTCTTT. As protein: CASSAVRRPMRETEAFF. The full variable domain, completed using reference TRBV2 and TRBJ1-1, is EPEVTQTPSHQVTQMGQEVILRCVPISNHLYFYWYRQILGQKVEFLVSFYNNEISEKSEIFDDQFSVERPDGSNFTLKIRSTKLEDSAMYFCASSAVRRPMRETEAFFGQGTRLTVV.

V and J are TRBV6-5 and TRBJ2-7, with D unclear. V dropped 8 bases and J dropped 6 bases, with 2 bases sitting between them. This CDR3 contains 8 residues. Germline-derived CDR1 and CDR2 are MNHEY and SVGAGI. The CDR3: CASAEQYF. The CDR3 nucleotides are TGTGCCAGCGCCGAGCAGTACTTC.

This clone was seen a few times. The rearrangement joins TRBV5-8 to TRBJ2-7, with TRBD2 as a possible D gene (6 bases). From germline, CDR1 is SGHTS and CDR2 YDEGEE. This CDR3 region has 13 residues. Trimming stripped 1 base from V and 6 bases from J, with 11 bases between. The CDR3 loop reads CASSLSWGGEQYF. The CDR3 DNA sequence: TGTGCCAGCAGCTTGTCGTGGGGAGGCGAGCAGTACTTC. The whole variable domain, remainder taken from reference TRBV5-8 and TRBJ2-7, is EAGVTQSPTHLIKTRGQQATLRCSPISGHTSVYWYQQALGLGLQFLLWYDEGEERNRGNFPPRFSGRQFPNYSSELNVNALELEDSALYLCASSLSWGGEQYFGPGTRLTVT.

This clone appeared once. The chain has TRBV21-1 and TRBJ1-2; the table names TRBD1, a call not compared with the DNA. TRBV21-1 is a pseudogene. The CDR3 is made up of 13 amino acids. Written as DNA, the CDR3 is TGTGCCAGCAGCAAAGATAACAGACCTGGCTACACCTTC. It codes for CASSKDNRPGYTF.

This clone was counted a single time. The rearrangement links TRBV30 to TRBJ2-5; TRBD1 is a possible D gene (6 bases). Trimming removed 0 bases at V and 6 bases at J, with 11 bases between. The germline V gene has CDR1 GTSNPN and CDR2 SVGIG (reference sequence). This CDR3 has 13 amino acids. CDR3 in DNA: TGTGCCTGGAGTGTAGGCAGGGGAAAGACCCAGTACTTC. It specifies CAWSVGRGKTQYF. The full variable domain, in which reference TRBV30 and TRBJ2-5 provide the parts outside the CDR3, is SQTIHQWPATLVQPVGSPLSLECTVEGTSNPNLYWYRQAAGRGLQLLFYSVGIGQISSEVPQNLSASRPQDRQFILSSKKLLLSDSGFYLCAWSVGRGKTQYFGPGTRLLVL.

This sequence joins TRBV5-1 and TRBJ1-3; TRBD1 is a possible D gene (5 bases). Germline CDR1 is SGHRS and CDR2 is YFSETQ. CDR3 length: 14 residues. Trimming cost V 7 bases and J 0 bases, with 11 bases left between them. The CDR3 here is CASAGTDSGNTIYF. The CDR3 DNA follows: TGCGCCAGCGCCGGGACGGACTCTGGAAACACCATATATTTT.

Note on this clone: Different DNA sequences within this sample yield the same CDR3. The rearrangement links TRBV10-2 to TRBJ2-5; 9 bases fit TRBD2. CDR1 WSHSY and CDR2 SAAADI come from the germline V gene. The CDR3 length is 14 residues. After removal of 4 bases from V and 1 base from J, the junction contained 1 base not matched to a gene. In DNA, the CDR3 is TGCGCCAGCAGTGTAGCGGGGGCCCAAGAGACCCAGTACTTC. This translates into CASSVAGAQETQYF.

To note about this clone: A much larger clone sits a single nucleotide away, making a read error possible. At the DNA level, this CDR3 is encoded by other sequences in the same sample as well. The CDR3 nucleotides are TGTGCTAGTAGTATAGAAGGCACGACCTACAATGAGCAGTTCTTC. Translated, it gives CASSIEGTTYNEQFF. V and J are TRBV19 and TRBJ2-1; D gene unclear. CDR1 is LNHDA, CDR2 SQIVND, per germline (reference sequence). The CDR3 contains 15 residues.

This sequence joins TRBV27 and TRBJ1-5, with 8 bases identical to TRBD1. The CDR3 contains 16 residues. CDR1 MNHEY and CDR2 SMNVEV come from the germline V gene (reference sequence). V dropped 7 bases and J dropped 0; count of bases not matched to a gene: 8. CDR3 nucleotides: TGTGCCAGCACCCAGGACAGGGATTATAGCAATCAGCCCCAGCATTTT. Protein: CASTQDRDYSNQPQHF.

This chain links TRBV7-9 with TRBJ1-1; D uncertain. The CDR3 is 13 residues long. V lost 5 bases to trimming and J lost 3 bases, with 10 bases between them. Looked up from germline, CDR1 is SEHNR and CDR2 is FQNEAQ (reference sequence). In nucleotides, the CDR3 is TGTGCCAGCAGCCTCAATTCCTACACTGAAGCTTTCTTT. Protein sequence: CASSLNSYTEAFF.

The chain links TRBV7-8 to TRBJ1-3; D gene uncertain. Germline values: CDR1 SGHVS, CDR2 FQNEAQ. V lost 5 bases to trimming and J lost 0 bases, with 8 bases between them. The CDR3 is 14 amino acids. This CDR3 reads CASSLQNSGNTIYF. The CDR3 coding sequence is TGTGCCAGCAGCCTGCAGAACTCTGGAAACACCATATATTTT.

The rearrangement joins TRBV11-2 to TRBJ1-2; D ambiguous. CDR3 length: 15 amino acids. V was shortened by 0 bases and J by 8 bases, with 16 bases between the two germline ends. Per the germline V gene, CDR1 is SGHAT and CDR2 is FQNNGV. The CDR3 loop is CASSLDTTGVEGYTF. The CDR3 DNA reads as TGTGCCAGCAGCTTAGACACGACCGGGGTTGAGGGCTACACCTTC.

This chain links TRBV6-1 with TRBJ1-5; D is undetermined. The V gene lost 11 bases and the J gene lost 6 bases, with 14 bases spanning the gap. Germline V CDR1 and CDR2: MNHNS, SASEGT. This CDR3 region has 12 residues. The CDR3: CAPLSGRQPQHF. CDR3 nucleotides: TGTGCCCCCCTTAGTGGTCGTCAGCCCCAGCATTTT.

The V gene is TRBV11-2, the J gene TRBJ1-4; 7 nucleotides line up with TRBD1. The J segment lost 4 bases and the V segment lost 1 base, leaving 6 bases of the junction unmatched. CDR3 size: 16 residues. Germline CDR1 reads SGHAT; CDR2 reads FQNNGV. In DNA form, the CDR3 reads TGTGCCAGCAGCTTAGGAACGGGACAGTTTAATGAAAAACTGTTTTTT. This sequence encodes CASSLGTGQFNEKLFF.

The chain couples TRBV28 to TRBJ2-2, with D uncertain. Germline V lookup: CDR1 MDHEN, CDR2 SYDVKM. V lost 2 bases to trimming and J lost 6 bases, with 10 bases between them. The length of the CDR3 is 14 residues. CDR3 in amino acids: CASSLRPGPGELFF. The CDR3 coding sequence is TGTGCCAGCAGTTTACGCCCGGGCCCCGGGGAGCTGTTTTTT.

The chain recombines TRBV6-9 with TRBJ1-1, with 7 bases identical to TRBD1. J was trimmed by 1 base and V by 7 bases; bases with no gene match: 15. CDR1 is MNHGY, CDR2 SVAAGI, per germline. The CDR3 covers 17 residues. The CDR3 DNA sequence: TGTGCCAGCATTGATGCCAGGGGGGGACTCGGGAACACTGAAGCTTTCTTT. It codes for CASIDARGGLGNTEAFF.

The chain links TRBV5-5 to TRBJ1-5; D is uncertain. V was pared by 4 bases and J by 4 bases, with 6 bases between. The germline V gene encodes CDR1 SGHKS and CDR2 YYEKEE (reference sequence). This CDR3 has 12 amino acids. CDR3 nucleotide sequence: TGTGCCAGCAGCACGGATAATCAGCCCCAGCATTTT. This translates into CASSTDNQPQHF.

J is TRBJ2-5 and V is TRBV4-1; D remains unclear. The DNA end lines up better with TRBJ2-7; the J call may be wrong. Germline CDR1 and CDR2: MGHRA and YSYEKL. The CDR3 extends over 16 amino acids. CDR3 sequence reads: CASSQGELVSSYEQYF. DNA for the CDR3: TGCGCCAGCAGCCAAGGAGAGTTGGTGAGCTCCTACGAGCAGTACTTC.

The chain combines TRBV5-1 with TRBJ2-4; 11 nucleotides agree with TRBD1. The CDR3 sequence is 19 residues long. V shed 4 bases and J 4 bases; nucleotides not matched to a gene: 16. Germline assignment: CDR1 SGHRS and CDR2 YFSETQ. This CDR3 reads CASSPVEWGQGESKNIQYF. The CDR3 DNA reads TGCGCCAGCAGCCCTGTTGAGTGGGGACAGGGGGAAAGTAAAAACATTCAGTACTTC.